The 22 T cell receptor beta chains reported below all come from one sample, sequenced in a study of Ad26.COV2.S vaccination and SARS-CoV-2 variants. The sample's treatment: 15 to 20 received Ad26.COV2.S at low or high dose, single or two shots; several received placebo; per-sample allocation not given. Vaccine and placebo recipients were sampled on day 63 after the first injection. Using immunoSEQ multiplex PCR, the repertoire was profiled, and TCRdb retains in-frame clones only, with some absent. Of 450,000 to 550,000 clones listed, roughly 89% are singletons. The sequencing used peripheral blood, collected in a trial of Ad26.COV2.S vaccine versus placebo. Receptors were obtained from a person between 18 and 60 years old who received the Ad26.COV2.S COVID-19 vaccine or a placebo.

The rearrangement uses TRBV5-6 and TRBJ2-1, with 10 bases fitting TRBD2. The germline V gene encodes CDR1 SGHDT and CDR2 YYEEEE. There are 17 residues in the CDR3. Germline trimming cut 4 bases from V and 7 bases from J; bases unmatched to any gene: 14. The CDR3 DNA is TGTGCCAGCAGCGCCGAGGCTCTAGCGGGAGTAGGGAATGAGCAGTTCTTC. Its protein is CASSAEALAGVGNEQFF.

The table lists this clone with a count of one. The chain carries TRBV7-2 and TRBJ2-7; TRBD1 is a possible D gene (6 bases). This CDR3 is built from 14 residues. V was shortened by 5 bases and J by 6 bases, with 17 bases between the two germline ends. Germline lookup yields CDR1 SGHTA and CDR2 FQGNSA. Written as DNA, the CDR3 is TGTGCCAGCAGCCCGCAGGGGTCATCCGGCGAGCAGTACTTC. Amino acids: CASSPQGSSGEQYF. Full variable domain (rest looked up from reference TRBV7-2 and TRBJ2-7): GAGVSQSPSNKVTEKGKDVELRCDPISGHTALYWYRQSLGQGLEFLIYFQGNSAPDKSGLPSDRFSAERTGGSVSTLTIQRTQQEDSAVYLCASSPQGSSGEQYFGPGTRLTVT.

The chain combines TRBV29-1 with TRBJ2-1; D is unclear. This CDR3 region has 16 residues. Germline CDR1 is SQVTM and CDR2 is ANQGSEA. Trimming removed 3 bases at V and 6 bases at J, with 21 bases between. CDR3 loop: CSVEQSRTSRSNEQFF. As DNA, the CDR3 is TGCAGCGTTGAGCAATCGCGGACCTCGCGTAGCAATGAGCAGTTCTTC.

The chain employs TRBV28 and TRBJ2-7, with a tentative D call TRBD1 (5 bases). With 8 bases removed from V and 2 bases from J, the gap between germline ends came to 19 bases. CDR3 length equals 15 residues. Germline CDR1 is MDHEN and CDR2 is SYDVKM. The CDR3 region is CASGDSRLDTYEQYF. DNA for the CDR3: TGTGCCAGCGGAGACAGCCGCCTTGACACCTACGAGCAGTACTTC.

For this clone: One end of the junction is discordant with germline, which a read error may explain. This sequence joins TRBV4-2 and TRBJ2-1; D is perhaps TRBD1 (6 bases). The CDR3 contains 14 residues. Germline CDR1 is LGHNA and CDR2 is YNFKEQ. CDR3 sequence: CASSQAQGANEQFF. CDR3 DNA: TGTGCCAGCAGTCAAGCACAGGGTGCCAATGAGCAGTTCTTC.

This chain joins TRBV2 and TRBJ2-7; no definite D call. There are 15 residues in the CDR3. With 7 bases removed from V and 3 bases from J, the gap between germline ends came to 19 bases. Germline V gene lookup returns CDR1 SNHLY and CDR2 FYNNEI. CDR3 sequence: CASISAGITFYEQYF. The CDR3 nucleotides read TGTGCCAGCATCTCGGCCGGAATCACTTTCTACGAGCAGTACTTC. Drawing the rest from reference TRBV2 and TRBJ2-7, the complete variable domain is EPEVTQTPSHQVTQMGQEVILRCVPISNHLYFYWYRQILGQKVEFLVSFYNNEISEKSEIFDDQFSVERPDGSNFTLKIRSTKLEDSAMYFCASISAGITFYEQYFGPGTRLTVT.

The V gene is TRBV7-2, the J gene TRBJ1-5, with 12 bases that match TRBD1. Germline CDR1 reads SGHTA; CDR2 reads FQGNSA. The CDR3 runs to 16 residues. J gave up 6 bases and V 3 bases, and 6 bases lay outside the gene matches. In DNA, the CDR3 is TGTGCCAGCAGCTTTGGGACAGGGGGCTTTAGTCAGCCCCAGCATTTT. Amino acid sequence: CASSFGTGGFSQPQHF.

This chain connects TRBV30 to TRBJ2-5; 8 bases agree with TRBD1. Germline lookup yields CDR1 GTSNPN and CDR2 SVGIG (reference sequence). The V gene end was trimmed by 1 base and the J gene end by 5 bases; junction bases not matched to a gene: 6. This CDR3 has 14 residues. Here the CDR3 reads CAWSGRGRGETQYF. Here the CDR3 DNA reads TGTGCCTGGAGTGGCAGGGGGCGCGGGGAGACCCAGTACTTC.

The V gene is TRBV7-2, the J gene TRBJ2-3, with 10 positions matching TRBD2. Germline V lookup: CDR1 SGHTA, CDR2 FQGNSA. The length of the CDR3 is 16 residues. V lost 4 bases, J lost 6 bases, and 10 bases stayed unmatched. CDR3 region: CASSSGLARLMDTQYF. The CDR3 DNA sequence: TGTGCCAGCAGCTCGGGACTAGCGCGATTAATGGATACGCAGTATTTT.

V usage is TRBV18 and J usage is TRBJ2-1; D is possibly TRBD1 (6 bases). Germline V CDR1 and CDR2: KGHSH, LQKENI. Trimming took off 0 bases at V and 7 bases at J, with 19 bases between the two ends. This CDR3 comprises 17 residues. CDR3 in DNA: TGTGCCAGCTCACCACCGGTCTCTGGGGGCAGTGGTAATGAGCAGTTCTTC. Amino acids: CASSPPVSGGSGNEQFF. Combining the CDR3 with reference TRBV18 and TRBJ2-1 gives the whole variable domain NAGVMQNPRHLVRRRGQEARLRCSPMKGHSHVYWYRQLPEEGLKFMVYLQKENIIDESGMPKERFSAEFPKEGPSILRIQQVVRGDSAAYFCASSPPVSGGSGNEQFFGPGTRLTVL.

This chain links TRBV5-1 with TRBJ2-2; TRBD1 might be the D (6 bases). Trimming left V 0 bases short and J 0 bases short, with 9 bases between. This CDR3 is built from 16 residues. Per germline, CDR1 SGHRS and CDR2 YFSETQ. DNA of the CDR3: TGCGCCAGCAGCTTGGAGGCAGGGGCGAACACCGGGGAGCTGTTTTTT. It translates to CASSLEAGANTGELFF. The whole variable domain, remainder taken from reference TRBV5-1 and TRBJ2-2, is KAGVTQTPRYLIKTRGQQVTLSCSPISGHRSVSWYQQTPGQGLQFLFEYFSETQRNKGNFPGRFSGRQFSNSRSEMNVSTLELGDSALYLCASSLEAGANTGELFFGEGSRLTVL.

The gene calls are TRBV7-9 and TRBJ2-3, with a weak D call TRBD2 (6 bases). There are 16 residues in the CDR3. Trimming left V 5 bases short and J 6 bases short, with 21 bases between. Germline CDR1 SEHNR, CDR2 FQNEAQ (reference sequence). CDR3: CASSPTRGTGWDTQYF. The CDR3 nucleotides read TGTGCCAGCAGCCCAACCCGAGGGACTGGATGGGATACGCAGTATTTT.

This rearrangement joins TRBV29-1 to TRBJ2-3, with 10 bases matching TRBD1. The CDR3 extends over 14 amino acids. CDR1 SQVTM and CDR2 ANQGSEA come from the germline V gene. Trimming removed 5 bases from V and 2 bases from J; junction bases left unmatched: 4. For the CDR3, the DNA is TGCAGCGTTTGGGGACAGGGGCACACAGATACGCAGTATTTT. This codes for CSVWGQGHTDTQYF.

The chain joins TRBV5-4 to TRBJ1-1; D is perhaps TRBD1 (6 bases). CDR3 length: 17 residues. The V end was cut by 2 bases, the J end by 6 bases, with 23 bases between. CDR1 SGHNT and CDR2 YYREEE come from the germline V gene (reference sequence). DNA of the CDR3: TGTGCCAGCAGCTTCTATAACACAGGGTCTGGGCTCCCTGAAGCTTTCTTT. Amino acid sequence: CASSFYNTGSGLPEAFF.

The CDR3 loop is CASSRGQGSETQYF. CDR3 nucleotides: TGTGCCAGCTCACGAGGACAGGGTTCGGAGACCCAGTACTTC. This chain links TRBV18 with TRBJ2-5, with TRBD1 matching 8 bases. The V gene's germline CDR1 is KGHSH and CDR2 LQKENI. The CDR3 length is 14 residues. The V gene end was trimmed by 4 bases and the J gene end by 5 bases; junction bases not matched to a gene: 6.

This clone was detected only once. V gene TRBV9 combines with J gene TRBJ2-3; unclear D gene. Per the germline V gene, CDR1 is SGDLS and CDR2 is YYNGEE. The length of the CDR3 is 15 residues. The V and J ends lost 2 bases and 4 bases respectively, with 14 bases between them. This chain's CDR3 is CASSVAPAGSDTQYF. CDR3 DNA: TGTGCCAGCAGCGTCGCTCCGGCTGGCTCAGATACGCAGTATTTT. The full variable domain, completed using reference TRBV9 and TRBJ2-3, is DSGVTQTPKHLITATGQRVTLRCSPRSGDLSVYWYQQSLDQGLQFLIQYYNGEERAKGNILERFSAQQFPDLHSELNLSSLELGDSALYFCASSVAPAGSDTQYFGPGTRLTVL.

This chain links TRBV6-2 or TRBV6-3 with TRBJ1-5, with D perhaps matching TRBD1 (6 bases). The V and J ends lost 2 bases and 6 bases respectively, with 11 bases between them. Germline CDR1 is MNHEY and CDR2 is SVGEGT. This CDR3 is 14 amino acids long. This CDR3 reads CASSYGGPGQPQHF. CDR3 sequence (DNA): TGTGCCAGCAGTTACGGGGGGCCCGGTCAGCCCCAGCATTTT.

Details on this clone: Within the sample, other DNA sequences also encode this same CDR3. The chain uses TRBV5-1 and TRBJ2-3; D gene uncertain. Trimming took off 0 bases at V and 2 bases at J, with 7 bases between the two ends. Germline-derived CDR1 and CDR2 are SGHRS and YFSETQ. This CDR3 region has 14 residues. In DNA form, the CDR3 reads TGCGCCAGCAGCTTGGACTCAGTCACAGATACGCAGTATTTT. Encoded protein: CASSLDSVTDTQYF.

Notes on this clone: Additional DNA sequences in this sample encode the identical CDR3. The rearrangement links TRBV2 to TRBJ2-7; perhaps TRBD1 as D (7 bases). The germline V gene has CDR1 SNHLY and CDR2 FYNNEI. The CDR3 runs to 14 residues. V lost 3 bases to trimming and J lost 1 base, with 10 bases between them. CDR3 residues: CASSDQGGSYEQYF. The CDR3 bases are TGTGCCAGCAGTGATCAGGGGGGATCCTACGAGCAGTACTTC.

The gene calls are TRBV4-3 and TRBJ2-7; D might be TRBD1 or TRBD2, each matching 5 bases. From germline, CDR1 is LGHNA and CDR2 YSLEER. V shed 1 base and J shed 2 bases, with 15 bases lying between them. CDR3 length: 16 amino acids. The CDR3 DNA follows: TGCGCCAGCAGCCAAGGTGTACTTGGGGACGCCTACGAGCAGTACTTC. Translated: CASSQGVLGDAYEQYF.

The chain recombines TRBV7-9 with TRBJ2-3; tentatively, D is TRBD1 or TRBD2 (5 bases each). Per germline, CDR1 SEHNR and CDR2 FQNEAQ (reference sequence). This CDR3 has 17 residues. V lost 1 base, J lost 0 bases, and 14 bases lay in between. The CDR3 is CASSLGDGHGSTDTQYF. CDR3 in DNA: TGTGCCAGCAGCTTAGGGGACGGTCACGGAAGCACAGATACGCAGTATTTT.

CDR3 amino acids: CASTPTGVEETQYF. The DNA of the CDR3 is TGTGCCAGCACCCCGACAGGGGTTGAAGAGACCCAGTACTTC. The chain couples TRBV5-4 to TRBJ2-5; 8 bases align to TRBD1. CDR1 and CDR2 from the germline V gene are SGHNT and YYREEE (reference sequence). V was clipped by 6 bases and J by 3 bases; unmatched bases: 7. This CDR3 is 14 amino acids long.